The T cell receptor (beta chain) under discussion was sequenced for a study of blood T cell repertoires in COVID-19. The table came from immunoSEQ multiplex PCR; TCRdb's copy has only in-frame clones and leaves some out. The table has about 190,000 clones, approximately 84% seen once. The clonotype was recovered from a woman in her 70s with active or convalescent COVID-19. Material: peripheral blood.

CDR3: CATFRVTTEAFF. As DNA, the CDR3 is TGTGCCACCTTTCGGGTGACCACTGAAGCTTTCTTT. The chain combines TRBV2 with TRBJ1-1; D remains ambiguous. This CDR3 has 12 amino acids. V was cut by 10 bases and J by 4 bases, with 13 bases left in between. The germline V gene has CDR1 SNHLY and CDR2 FYNNEI.